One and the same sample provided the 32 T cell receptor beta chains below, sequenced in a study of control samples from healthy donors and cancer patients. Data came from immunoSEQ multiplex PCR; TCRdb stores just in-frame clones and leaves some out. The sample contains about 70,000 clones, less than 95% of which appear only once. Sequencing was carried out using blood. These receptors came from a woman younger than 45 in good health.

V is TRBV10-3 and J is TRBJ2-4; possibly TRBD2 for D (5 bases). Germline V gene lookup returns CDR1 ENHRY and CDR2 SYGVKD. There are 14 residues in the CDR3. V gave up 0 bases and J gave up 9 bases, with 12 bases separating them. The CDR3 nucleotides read TGTGCCATCAGTGAGTCGAATCGCCTAGCCATTCAGTACTTC. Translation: CAISESNRLAIQYF.

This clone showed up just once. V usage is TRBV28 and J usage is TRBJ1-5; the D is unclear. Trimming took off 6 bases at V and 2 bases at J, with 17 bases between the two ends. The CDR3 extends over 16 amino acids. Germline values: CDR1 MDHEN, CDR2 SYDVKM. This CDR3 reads CASRKTRLNRNQPQHF. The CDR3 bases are TGTGCCAGCAGAAAGACACGGTTAAATCGCAATCAGCCCCAGCATTTT.

Here the CDR3 DNA reads TGTGCCAGCAACTCTTGGAAAGGAGAGACCCAGTACTTC. Protein sequence: CASNSWKGETQYF. J is TRBJ2-5 and V is TRBV27; D remains ambiguous. CDR3 length equals 13 residues. The germline V gene encodes CDR1 MNHEY and CDR2 SMNVEV (reference sequence). Trimming stripped 7 bases from V and 4 bases from J, with 13 bases between.

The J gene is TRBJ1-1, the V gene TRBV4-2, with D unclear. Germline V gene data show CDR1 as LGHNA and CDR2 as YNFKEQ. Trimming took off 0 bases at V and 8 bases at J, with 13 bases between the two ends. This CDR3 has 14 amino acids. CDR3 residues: CASSQEVREEEAFF. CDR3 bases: TGTGCCAGCAGCCAAGAGGTTCGGGAGGAGGAAGCTTTCTTT.

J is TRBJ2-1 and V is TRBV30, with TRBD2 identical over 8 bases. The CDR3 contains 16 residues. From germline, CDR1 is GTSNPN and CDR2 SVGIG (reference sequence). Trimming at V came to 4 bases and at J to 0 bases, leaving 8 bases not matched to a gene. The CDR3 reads CAWTSVAGLSYNEQFF. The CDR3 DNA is TGTGCCTGGACTTCAGTAGCGGGGCTCTCCTACAATGAGCAGTTCTTC. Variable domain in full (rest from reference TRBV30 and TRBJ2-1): SQTIHQWPATLVQPVGSPLSLECTVEGTSNPNLYWYRQAAGRGLQLLFYSVGIGQISSEVPQNLSASRPQDRQFILSSKKLLLSDSGFYLCAWTSVAGLSYNEQFFGPGTRLTVL.

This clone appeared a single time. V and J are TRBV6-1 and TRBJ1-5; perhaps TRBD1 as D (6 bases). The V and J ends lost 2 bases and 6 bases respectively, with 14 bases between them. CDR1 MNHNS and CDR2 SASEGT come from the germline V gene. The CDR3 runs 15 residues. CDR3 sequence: CASSERGVGSQPQHF. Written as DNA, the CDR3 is TGTGCCAGCAGTGAAAGGGGGGTGGGTAGTCAGCCCCAGCATTTT.

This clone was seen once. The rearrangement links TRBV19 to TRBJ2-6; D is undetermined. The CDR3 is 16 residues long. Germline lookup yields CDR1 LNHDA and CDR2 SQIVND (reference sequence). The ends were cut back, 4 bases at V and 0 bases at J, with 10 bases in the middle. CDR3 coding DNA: TGTGCCAGTAGTACTCCAACGGGCTCTGGGGCCAACGTCCTGACTTTC. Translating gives CASSTPTGSGANVLTF.

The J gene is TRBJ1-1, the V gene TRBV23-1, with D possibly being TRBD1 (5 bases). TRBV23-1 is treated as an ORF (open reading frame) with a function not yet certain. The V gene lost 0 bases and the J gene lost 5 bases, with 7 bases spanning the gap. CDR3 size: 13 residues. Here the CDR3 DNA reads TGCGCCAGCAGTCAATCGGGGGGGACTGAAGCTTTCTTT. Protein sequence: CASSQSGGTEAFF.

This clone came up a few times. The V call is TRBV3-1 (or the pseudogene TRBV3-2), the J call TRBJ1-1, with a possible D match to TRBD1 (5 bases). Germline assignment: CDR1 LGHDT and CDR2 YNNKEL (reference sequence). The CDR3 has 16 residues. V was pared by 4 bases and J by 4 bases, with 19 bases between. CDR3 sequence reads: CASSLGFGERGTEAFF. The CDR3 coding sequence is TGTGCCAGCAGCCTGGGGTTCGGGGAAAGGGGCACTGAAGCTTTCTTT.

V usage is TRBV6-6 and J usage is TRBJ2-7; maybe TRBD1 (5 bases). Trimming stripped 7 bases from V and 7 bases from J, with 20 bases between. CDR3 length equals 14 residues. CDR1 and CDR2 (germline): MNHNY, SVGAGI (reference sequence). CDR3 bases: TGTGCCAGCATAGGCCCGAACAGGCCAATAGAGCAGTACGTC. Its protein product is CASIGPNRPIEQYV.

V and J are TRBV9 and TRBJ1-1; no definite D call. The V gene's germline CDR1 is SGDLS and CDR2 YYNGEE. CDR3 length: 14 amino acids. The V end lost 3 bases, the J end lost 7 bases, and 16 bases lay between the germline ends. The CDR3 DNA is TGTGCCAGCAGCGAGGGCCCATCGGATGGTGAAGCTTTCTTT. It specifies CASSEGPSDGEAFF.

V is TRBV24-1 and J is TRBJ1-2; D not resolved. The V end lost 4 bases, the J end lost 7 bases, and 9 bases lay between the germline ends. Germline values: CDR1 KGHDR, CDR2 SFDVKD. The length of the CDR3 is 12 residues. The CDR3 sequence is CATSEGIGGYTF. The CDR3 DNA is TGTGCCACCAGTGAAGGGATCGGTGGCTACACCTTC.

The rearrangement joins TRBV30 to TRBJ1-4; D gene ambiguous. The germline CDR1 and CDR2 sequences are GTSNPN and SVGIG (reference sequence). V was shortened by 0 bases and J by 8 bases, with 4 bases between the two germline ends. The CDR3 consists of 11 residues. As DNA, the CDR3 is TGTGCCTGGAGTGTACGGGAAAAACTGTTTTTT. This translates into CAWSVREKLFF.

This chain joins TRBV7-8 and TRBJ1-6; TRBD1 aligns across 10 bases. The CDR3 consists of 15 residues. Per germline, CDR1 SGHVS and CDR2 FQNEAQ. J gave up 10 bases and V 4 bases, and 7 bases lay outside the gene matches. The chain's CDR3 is CASSSGQGGGSPLHF. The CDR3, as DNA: TGTGCCAGCAGCTCCGGACAGGGGGGAGGATCACCCCTCCACTTT.

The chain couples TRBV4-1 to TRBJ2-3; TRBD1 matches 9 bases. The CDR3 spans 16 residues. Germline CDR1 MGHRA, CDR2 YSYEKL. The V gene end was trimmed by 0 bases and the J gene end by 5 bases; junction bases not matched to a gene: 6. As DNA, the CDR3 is TGCGCCAGCAGCCAAGATCCGGGACAGGGCGGAGATACGCAGTATTTT. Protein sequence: CASSQDPGQGGDTQYF.

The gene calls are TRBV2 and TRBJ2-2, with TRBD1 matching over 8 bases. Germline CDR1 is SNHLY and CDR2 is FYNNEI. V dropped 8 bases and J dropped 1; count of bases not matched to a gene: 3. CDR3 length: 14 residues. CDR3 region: CASRTGRNTGELFF. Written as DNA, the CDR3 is TGTGCCAGCCGGACAGGGCGGAACACCGGGGAGCTGTTTTTT.

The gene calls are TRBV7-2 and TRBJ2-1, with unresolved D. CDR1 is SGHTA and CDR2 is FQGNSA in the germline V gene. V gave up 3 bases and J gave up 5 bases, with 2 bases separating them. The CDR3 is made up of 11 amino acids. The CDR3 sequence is CASSFHNEQFF. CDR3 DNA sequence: TGTGCCAGCAGCTTTCACAATGAGCAGTTCTTC.

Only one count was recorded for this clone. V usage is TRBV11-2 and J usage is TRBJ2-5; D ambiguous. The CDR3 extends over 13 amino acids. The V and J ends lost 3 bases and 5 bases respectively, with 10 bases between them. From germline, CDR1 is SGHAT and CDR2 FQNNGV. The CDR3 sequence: CASSFDPGETQYF. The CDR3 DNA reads TGTGCCAGCAGCTTTGATCCCGGGGAGACCCAGTACTTC. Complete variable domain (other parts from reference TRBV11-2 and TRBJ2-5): EAGVAQSPRYKIIEKRQSVAFWCNPISGHATLYWYQQILGQGPKLLIQFQNNGVVDDSQLPKDRFSAERLKGVDSTLKIQPAKLEDSAVYLCASSFDPGETQYFGPGTRLLVL.

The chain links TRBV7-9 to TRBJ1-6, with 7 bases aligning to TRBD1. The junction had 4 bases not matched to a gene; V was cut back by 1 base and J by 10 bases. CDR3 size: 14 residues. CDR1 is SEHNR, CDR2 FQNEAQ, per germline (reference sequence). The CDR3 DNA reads TGTGCCAGCAGCTTAGGACAGGGTGGCTCACCCCTCCACTTT. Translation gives CASSLGQGGSPLHF.

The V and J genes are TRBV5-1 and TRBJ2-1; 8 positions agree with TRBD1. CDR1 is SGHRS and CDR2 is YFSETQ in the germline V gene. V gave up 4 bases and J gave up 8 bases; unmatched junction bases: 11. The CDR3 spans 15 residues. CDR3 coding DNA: TGCGCCAGCAGCCAAACTGGGACAGGCTGGGATGAGCAGTTCTTC. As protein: CASSQTGTGWDEQFF.

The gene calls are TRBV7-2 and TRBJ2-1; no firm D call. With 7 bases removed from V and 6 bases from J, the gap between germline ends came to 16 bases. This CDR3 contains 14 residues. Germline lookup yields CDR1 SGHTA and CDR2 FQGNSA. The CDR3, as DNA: TGTGCCAGCACCCTATCCGCCACTCCCAATGAGCAGTTCTTC. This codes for CASTLSATPNEQFF.

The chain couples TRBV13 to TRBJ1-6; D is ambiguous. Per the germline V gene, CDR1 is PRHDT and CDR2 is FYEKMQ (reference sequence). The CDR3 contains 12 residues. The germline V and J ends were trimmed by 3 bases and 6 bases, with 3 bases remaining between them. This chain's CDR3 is CASSFSNSPLHF. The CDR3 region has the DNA TGTGCCAGCAGCTTTAGTAATTCACCCCTCCACTTT. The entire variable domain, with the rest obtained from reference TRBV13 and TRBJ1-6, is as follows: AAGVIQSPRHLIKEKRETATLKCYPIPRHDTVYWYQQGPGQDPQFLISFYEKMQSDKGSIPDRFSAQQFSDYHSELNMSSLELGDSALYFCASSFSNSPLHFGNGTRLTVT.

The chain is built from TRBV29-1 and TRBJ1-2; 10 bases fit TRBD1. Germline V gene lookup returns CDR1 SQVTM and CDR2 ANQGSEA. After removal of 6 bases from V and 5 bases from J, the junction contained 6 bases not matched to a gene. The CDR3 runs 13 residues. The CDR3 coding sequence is TGCAGCGTAGGGGACAGGGGACCATATGGCTACACCTTC. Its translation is CSVGDRGPYGYTF.

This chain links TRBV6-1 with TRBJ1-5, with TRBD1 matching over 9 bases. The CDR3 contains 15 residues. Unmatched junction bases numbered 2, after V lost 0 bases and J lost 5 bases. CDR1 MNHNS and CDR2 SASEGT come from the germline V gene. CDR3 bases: TGTGCCAGCAGTGAAGCGGACAGGGGATATCAGCCCCAGCATTTT. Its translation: CASSEADRGYQPQHF.

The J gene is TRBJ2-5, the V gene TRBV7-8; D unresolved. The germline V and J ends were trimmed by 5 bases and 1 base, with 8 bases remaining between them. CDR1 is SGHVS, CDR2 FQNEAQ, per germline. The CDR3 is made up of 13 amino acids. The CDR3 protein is CASSGLRQETQYF. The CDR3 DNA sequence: TGTGCCAGCAGCGGGTTGCGCCAAGAGACCCAGTACTTC. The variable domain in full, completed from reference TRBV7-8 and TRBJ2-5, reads GAGVSQSPRYKVAKRGQDVALRCDPISGHVSLFWYQQALGQGPEFLTYFQNEAQLDKSGLPSDRFFAERPEGSVSTLKIQRTQQEDSAVYLCASSGLRQETQYFGPGTRLLVL.

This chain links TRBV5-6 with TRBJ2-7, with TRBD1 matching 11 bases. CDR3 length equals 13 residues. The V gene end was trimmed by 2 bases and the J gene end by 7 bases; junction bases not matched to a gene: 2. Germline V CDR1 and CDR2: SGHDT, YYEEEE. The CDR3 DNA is TGTGCCAGCAGCTTTGGGACAGGGGGTGAGCAGTACGTC. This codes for CASSFGTGGEQYV.

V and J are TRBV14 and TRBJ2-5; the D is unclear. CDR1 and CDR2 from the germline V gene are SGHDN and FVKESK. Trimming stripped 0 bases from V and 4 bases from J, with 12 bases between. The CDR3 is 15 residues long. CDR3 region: CASSQELGLGETQYF. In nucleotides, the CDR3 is TGTGCCAGCAGCCAAGAATTGGGCCTTGGAGAGACCCAGTACTTC.

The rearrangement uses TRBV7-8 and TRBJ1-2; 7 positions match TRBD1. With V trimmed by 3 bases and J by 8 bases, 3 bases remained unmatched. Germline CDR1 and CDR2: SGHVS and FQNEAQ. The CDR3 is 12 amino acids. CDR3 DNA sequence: TGTGCCAGCAGCTTTAACAGGGGAGGCTACACCTTC. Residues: CASSFNRGGYTF. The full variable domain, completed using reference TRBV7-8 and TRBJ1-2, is GAGVSQSPRYKVAKRGQDVALRCDPISGHVSLFWYQQALGQGPEFLTYFQNEAQLDKSGLPSDRFFAERPEGSVSTLKIQRTQQEDSAVYLCASSFNRGGYTFGSGTRLTVV.

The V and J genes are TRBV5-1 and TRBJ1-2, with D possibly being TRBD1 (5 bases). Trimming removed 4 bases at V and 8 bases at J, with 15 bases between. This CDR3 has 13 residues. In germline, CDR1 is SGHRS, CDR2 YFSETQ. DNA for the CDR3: TGCGCCAGCAGCCCAACGTTGAGGGACGGCTACACCTTC. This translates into CASSPTLRDGYTF.

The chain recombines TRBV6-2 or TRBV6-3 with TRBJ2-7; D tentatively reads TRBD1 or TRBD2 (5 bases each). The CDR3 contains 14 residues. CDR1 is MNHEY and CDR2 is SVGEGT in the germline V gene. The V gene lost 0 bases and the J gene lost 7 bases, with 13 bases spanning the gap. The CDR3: CASSYSQGPGEQYV. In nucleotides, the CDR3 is TGTGCCAGCAGTTACTCCCAGGGACCGGGGGAGCAGTACGTC.

DNA of the CDR3: TGTGCCAGCAGCCAATGGGGGGCTAAGGGTGAGCAGTTCTTC. This codes for CASSQWGAKGEQFF. J is TRBJ2-1 and V is TRBV3-1 (or the pseudogene TRBV3-2), with D possibly being TRBD1 or TRBD2 (6 bases each). Germline V lookup: CDR1 LGHDT, CDR2 YNNKEL (reference sequence). The CDR3 sequence is 14 residues long. V shed 2 bases and J shed 9 bases, with 14 bases lying between them.

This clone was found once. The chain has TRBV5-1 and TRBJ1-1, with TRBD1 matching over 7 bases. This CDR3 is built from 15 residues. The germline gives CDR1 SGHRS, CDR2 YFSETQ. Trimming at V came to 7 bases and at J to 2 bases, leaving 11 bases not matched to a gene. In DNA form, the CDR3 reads TGCGCCAGCTCGACAGGGTTTGGCAAAAACACTGAAGCTTTCTTT. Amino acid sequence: CASSTGFGKNTEAFF.